The 14 T cell receptor beta chains in this list originate from one sample, sequenced in a study of Ad26.COV2.S vaccination and SARS-CoV-2 variants. Treatment reported: around 19 received Ad26.COV2.S at low or high dose, single or two shots; several received placebo; per-sample allocation not given. Following the first vaccine or placebo injection, samples were taken on day 63. This table comes from immunoSEQ multiplex PCR, and its TCRdb copy is limited to in-frame clones, with some not included. The sample comprises 350,000 to 450,000 clones, around nine tenths of which are singletons, and about 3.5% rests with the top ten. Sequenced material: peripheral blood, taken in a trial of Ad26.COV2.S vaccine versus placebo. The receptors shown here come from a person aged 18-65 years who received the Ad26.COV2.S COVID-19 vaccine or a placebo.

This clone was detected only once. This chain connects TRBV5-1 to TRBJ2-5, with TRBD1 as a possible D gene (8 bases). The CDR3 runs 15 residues. Trimming pared 2 bases from V and 7 bases from J, leaving 18 bases between. Germline V gene lookup returns CDR1 SGHRS and CDR2 YFSETQ. Here the CDR3 reads CASSLYRGGEGTQYF. In DNA, the CDR3 is TGCGCCAGCAGCTTATACAGGGGGGGTGAAGGGACCCAGTACTTC. The full variable domain, in which reference TRBV5-1 and TRBJ2-5 provide the parts outside the CDR3, is KAGVTQTPRYLIKTRGQQVTLSCSPISGHRSVSWYQQTPGQGLQFLFEYFSETQRNKGNFPGRFSGRQFSNSRSEMNVSTLELGDSALYLCASSLYRGGEGTQYFGPGTRLLVL.

The chain recombines TRBV11-3 with TRBJ1-2; no clear D gene. The germline V gene encodes CDR1 SGHNT and CDR2 YENEEA. CDR3 length: 17 residues. Trimming left V 1 base short and J 1 base short, with 16 bases between. The CDR3 is CASSLVVSGLYNYGYTF. The CDR3 bases are TGTGCCAGCAGCTTAGTTGTGTCTGGACTGTATAACTATGGCTACACCTTC. Drawing the rest from reference TRBV11-3 and TRBJ1-2, the complete variable domain is EAGVVQSPRYKIIEKKQPVAFWCNPISGHNTLYWYLQNLGQGPELLIRYENEEAVDDSQLPKDRFSAERLKGVDSTLKIQPAELGDSAVYLCASSLVVSGLYNYGYTFGSGTRLTVV.

The chain couples TRBV6-5 to TRBJ1-2, with D unclear. The length of the CDR3 is 13 residues. CDR1 MNHEY and CDR2 SVGAGI come from the germline V gene. The V gene lost 2 bases and the J gene lost 4 bases, with 8 bases spanning the gap. The CDR3 is CASSYNAIYGYTF. The CDR3, as DNA: TGTGCCAGCAGTTACAATGCCATCTATGGCTACACCTTC.

Only one count was recorded for this clone. This chain joins TRBV19 and TRBJ1-6; tentatively, D is TRBD1 (6 bases). This CDR3 comprises 14 residues. The germline gives CDR1 LNHDA, CDR2 SQIVND (reference sequence). Trimming stripped 6 bases from V and 10 bases from J, with 16 bases between. DNA of the CDR3: TGTGCCAGTAGGACGGGGGGGGGCAAGTCACCCCTCCACTTT. Encoded protein: CASRTGGGKSPLHF.

This rearrangement joins TRBV5-1 to TRBJ1-4; D possibly corresponds to TRBD1 (6 bases). This CDR3 has 15 residues. The V and J ends lost 4 bases and 6 bases respectively, with 16 bases between them. The germline V gene encodes CDR1 SGHRS and CDR2 YFSETQ. CDR3 nucleotide sequence: TGCGCCAGCAGCCCAACAGGGCCGGTGGATGAAAAACTGTTTTTT. Translation gives CASSPTGPVDEKLFF.

Only one count was recorded for this clone. This chain links TRBV19 with TRBJ2-1, with a tentative D call TRBD2 (5 bases). CDR3 length equals 15 residues. In germline, CDR1 is LNHDA, CDR2 SQIVND (reference sequence). Trimming stripped 5 bases from V and 4 bases from J, with 15 bases between. CDR3 nucleotides: TGTGCCAGTAGTGACGATAGAGGAGGTTACAATGAGCAGTTCTTC. Amino acid sequence: CASSDDRGGYNEQFF.

This sequence joins TRBV24-1 and TRBJ2-1; 7 bases agree with TRBD2. The CDR3 extends over 14 amino acids. Germline loops: CDR1 KGHDR, CDR2 SFDVKD. Trimming cost V 4 bases and J 8 bases; bases outside gene matches: 7. In nucleotides, the CDR3 is TGTGCCACCAGTGAGGGGGGGGGTCGCGATGAGCAGTTCTTC. It translates to CATSEGGGRDEQFF.

V and J are TRBV5-4 and TRBJ1-2, with TRBD1 identical over 10 bases. The CDR3 has 15 residues. Germline V gene lookup returns CDR1 SGHNT and CDR2 YYREEE (reference sequence). J lost 7 bases, V lost 4 bases, and 10 bases had no gene match. This CDR3 is CASSPPGQGYSGYTF. CDR3 nucleotide sequence: TGTGCCAGCAGCCCGCCGGGACAGGGGTACTCTGGCTACACCTTC.

This chain uses TRBV7-2 with TRBJ1-2; 10 bases line up with TRBD1. V lost 5 bases to trimming and J lost 10 bases; unmatched junction nucleotides: 10. Germline CDR1 SGHTA, CDR2 FQGNSA. The length of the CDR3 is 14 residues. The CDR3 sequence: CASSPNAGTGDYTF. As DNA, the CDR3 is TGTGCCAGCAGCCCAAACGCCGGGACAGGGGACTACACCTTC.

The chain recombines TRBV4-1 with TRBJ2-3; 11 bases map to TRBD2. Germline CDR1 reads MGHRA; CDR2 reads YSYEKL. The ends lost 0 bases at V and 2 bases at J; junction bases unmatched: 7. The CDR3 is made up of 18 amino acids. The CDR3 bases are TGCGCCAGCAGCCAAGACCCTAGCGGGGGGTCTTCCACAGATACGCAGTATTTT. This codes for CASSQDPSGGSSTDTQYF.

This chain links TRBV7-3 with TRBJ1-6; D is perhaps TRBD1 (6 bases). CDR3 length equals 13 residues. Trimming removed 7 bases at V and 6 bases at J, with 10 bases between. CDR1 SGHTA and CDR2 FQGTGA come from the germline V gene. CDR3 amino acids: CASKTGPNSPLHF. The CDR3 coding sequence is TGTGCCAGCAAAACAGGGCCTAATTCACCCCTCCACTTT.

The chain carries TRBV9 and TRBJ2-1, with 8 bases aligning to TRBD2. V shed 4 bases, J shed 1 base, and the junction held 16 bases outside the gene matches. Germline V gives CDR1 SGDLS, CDR2 YYNGEE. This CDR3 has 19 residues. Here the CDR3 reads CASSSRTGGRLRSYNEQFF. The CDR3 DNA sequence: TGTGCCAGCAGCTCCCGGACGGGGGGGCGATTAAGGTCCTACAATGAGCAGTTCTTC.

The rearrangement joins TRBV7-9 to TRBJ1-1; TRBD1 aligns across 7 bases. V gave up 0 bases and J gave up 1 base; unmatched junction bases: 2. CDR1 and CDR2 (germline): SEHNR, FQNEAQ (reference sequence). The CDR3 is made up of 15 amino acids. CDR3 in amino acids: CASSLAQGSNTEAFF. The CDR3 nucleotides read TGTGCCAGCAGCTTAGCACAGGGGTCGAACACTGAAGCTTTCTTT.

V and J are TRBV30 and TRBJ1-2, with a possible D match to TRBD1 (6 bases). This CDR3 has 11 residues. V lost 5 bases and J 8 bases, leaving 12 bases between the germline ends. CDR1 is GTSNPN and CDR2 is SVGIG in the germline V gene (reference sequence). This chain's CDR3 is CAWSTGWGYTF. CDR3 nucleotide sequence: TGTGCCTGGTCGACAGGATGGGGCTACACCTTC. The entire variable domain, with the rest obtained from reference TRBV30 and TRBJ1-2, is as follows: SQTIHQWPATLVQPVGSPLSLECTVEGTSNPNLYWYRQAAGRGLQLLFYSVGIGQISSEVPQNLSASRPQDRQFILSSKKLLLSDSGFYLCAWSTGWGYTFGSGTRLTVV.